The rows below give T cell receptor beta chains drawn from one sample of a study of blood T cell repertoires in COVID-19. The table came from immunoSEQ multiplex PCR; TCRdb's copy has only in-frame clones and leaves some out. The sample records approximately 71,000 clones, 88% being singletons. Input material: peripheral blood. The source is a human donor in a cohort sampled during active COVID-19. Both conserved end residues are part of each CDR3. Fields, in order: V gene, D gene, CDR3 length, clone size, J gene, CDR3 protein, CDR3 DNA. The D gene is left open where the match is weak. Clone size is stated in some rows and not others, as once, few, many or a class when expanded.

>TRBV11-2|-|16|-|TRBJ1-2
CASSLGTWQANYGYTF
TGTGCCAGCAGCTTAGGGACATGGCAGGCTAACTATGGCTACACCTTC
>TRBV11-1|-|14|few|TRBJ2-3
CASSFLEGTDTQYF
TGTGCCAGCAGCTTTTTGGAGGGCACAGATACGCAGTATTTT
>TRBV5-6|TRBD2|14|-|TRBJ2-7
CASSLAGGPHEQYF
TGTGCCAGCAGCTTAGCGGGAGGGCCCCACGAGCAGTACTTC
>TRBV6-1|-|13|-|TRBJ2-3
CASSEGPTDTQYF
TGTGCCAGCAGTGAAGGGCCCACAGATACGCAGTATTTT
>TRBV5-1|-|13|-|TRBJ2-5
CASNLAVGETQYF
TGCGCCAGCAATTTAGCGGTGGGGGAGACCCAGTACTTC
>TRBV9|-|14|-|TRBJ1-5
CASSVGHSNQPQHF
TGTGCCAGCAGCGTAGGGCATAGCAATCAGCCCCAGCATTTT
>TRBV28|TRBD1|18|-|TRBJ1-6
CASTSTGSGQGINSPLHF
TGTGCCAGCACCTCAACGGGGTCGGGACAGGGGATAAATTCACCCCTCCACTTT
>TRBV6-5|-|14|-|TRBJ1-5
CASSYSAGNQPQHF
TGTGCCAGCAGTTACTCGGCGGGGAATCAGCCCCAGCATTTT
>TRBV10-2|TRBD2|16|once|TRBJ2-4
CASSEDLAGGPSIQYF
TGCGCCAGCAGTGAAGACCTAGCGGGGGGGCCCAGCATTCAGTACTTC
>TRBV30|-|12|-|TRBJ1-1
CAWSVLGTEAFF
TGTGCCTGGAGTGTACTTGGCACTGAAGCTTTCTTT
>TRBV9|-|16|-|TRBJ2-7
CASVIPRGQATYEQYF
TGTGCCAGCGTAATCCCGAGAGGGCAGGCTACCTACGAGCAGTACTTC
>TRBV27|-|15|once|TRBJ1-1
CASSFGVGQNTEAFF
TGTGCCAGCAGTTTCGGAGTGGGGCAGAACACTGAAGCTTTCTTT
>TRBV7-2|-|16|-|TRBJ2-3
CASSLEGGRSTDTQYF
TGTGCCAGCAGCTTAGAAGGGGGAAGGAGCACAGATACGCAGTATTTT
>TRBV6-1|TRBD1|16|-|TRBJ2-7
CASSDQDRSLSYEQYF
TGTGCCAGCAGTGACCAGGACAGGTCCCTCTCCTACGAGCAGTACTTC
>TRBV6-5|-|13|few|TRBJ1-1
CASRADQNTEAFF
TGTGCCAGCAGAGCGGACCAGAACACTGAAGCTTTCTTT
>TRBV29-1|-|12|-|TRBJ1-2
CSVEINRDGYTF
TGCAGCGTTGAAATCAACAGGGACGGCTACACCTTC
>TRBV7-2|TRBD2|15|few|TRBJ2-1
CASGNSGGSYNEQFF
TGTGCCAGCGGGAATAGCGGGGGTTCCTACAATGAGCAGTTCTTC
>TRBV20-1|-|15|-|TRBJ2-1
CSASVRRVSYNEQFF
TGCAGTGCTAGTGTCCGGCGGGTCTCCTACAATGAGCAGTTCTTC
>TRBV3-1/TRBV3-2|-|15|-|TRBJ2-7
CASSQGQDSSYEQYF
TGTGCCAGCAGCCAGGGTCAGGACAGCTCCTACGAGCAGTACTTC
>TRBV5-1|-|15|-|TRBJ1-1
CASSLGQRLNTEAFF
TGCGCCAGCAGCTTGGGACAGAGACTGAACACTGAAGCTTTCTTT
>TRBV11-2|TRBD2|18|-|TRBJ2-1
CASSSHSGTSGIYNEQFF
TGTGCCAGCAGCTCACACTCGGGGACTAGCGGAATCTACAATGAGCAGTTCTTC
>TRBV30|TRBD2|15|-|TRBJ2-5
CAWTDSGQRSETQYF
TGTGCCTGGACAGATAGCGGGCAGAGGAGCGAGACCCAGTACTTC
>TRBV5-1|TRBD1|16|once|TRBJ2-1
CASSPLAGQGRDEQFF
TGCGCCAGCAGCCCCTTGGCGGGACAGGGTCGCGATGAGCAGTTCTTC
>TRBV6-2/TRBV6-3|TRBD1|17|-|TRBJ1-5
CASSYHTGDVGNQPQHF
TGTGCCAGCAGTTACCATACAGGGGACGTCGGCAATCAGCCCCAGCATTTT
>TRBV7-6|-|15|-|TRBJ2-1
CASSLAADPLDEQFF
TGTGCCAGCAGCTTAGCGGCGGATCCGTTAGATGAGCAGTTCTTC
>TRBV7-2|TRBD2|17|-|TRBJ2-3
CASSLRASGGPADTQYF
TGTGCCAGCAGCCTCAGGGCCAGCGGGGGCCCGGCCGATACGCAGTATTTT
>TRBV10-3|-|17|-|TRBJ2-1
CAISGFPGLNSYNEQFF
TGTGCCATCAGTGGGTTCCCGGGACTCAACTCCTACAATGAGCAGTTCTTC
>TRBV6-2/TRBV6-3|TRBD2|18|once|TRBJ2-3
CASSRPLKRGESTDTQYF
TGTGCCAGCAGTCGCCCCTTGAAGCGGGGGGAAAGCACAGATACGCAGTATTTT
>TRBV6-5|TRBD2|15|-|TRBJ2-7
CASSWEGAPLGEQYF
TGTGCCAGCAGTTGGGAGGGCGCTCCCCTGGGGGAGCAGTACTTC
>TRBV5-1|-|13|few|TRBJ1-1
CASSLAGNTEAFF
TGCGCCAGCAGCTTGGCGGGGAACACTGAAGCTTTCTTT
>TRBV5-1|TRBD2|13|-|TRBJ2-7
CASRTSGTSEQYF
TGCGCCAGCCGGACTAGCGGGACAAGCGAGCAGTACTTC
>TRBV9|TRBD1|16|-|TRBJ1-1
CASSDVEDRMNTEAFF
TGTGCCAGCAGCGACGTGGAGGACAGGATGAACACTGAAGCTTTCTTT
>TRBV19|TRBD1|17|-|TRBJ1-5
CASSIRQGASINQPQHF
TGTGCCAGTAGTATTAGGCAGGGGGCCTCAATCAATCAGCCCCAGCATTTT
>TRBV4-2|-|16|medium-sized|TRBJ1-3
CASSHSGQLSGNTIYF
TGTGCCAGCAGCCACTCTGGACAGCTCTCTGGAAACACCATATATTTT
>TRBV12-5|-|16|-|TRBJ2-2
CASGLIEGVLTGELFF
TGTGCTAGTGGTTTGATTGAGGGGGTCCTCACCGGGGAGCTGTTTTTT
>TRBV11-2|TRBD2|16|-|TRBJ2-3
CASSLSGAGVKNTQYF
TGTGCCAGCAGCCTGTCGGGAGCGGGAGTCAAAAATACGCAGTATTTT
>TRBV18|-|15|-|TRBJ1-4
CASSPPSTANEKLFF
TGTGCCAGCTCACCACCGTCAACGGCTAATGAAAAACTGTTTTTT
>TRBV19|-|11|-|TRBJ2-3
CASSFTDTQYF
TGTGCCAGTAGCTTCACAGATACGCAGTATTTT
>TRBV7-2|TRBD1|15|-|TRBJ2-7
CASSLVGTGSYEQYF
TGTGCCAGCAGCTTAGTTGGGACAGGGTCCTACGAGCAGTACTTC
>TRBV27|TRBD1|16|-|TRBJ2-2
CASSSSGTGPSGELFF
TGTGCCAGCAGTTCTTCCGGGACAGGGCCCTCCGGGGAGCTGTTTTTT
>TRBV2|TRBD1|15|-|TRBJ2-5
CASSPGQGIQETQYF
TGTGCCAGCAGTCCGGGACAGGGGATCCAAGAGACCCAGTACTTC
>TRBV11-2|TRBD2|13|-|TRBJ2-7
CASRGTSGHEQYF
TGTGCCAGCAGGGGGACTAGCGGCCACGAGCAGTACTTC
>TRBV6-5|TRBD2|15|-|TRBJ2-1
CASMRTSGISNEQFF
TGTGCCAGCATGCGGACTAGCGGGATTTCCAATGAGCAGTTCTTC
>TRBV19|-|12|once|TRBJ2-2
CASSSIAGELFF
TGTGCCAGTAGTTCTATCGCCGGGGAGCTGTTTTTT
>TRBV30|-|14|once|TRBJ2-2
CAWSALSGAGELFF
TGTGCCTGGAGTGCGCTTAGCGGTGCCGGGGAGCTGTTTTTT
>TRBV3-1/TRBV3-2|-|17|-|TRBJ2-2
CASSSRTPGSNTGELFF
TGTGCCAGCTCATCAAGAACACCGGGTTCAAACACCGGGGAGCTGTTTTTT
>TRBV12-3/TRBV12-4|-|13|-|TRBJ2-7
CASQLPPSYEQYF
TGTGCCAGCCAACTCCCACCTTCCTACGAGCAGTACTTC
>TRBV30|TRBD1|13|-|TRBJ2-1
CAWDRGSYNEQFF
TGTGCCTGGGACAGGGGTTCCTACAATGAGCAGTTCTTC
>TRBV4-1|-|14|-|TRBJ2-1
CASSQPKEGYEQFF
TGCGCCAGCAGCCAACCTAAAGAGGGATATGAGCAGTTCTTC
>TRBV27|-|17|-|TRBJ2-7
CASSEYITGVRRYEQYF
TGTGCCAGCAGTGAATACATCACAGGCGTCAGGCGGTACGAGCAGTACTTC
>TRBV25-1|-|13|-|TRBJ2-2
CASSVGSTGELFF
TGTGCCAGCAGTGTGGGCAGCACCGGGGAGCTGTTTTTT
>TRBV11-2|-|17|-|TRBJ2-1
CASSLQDPGDTYNEQFF
TGTGCCAGCAGCTTGCAGGATCCGGGGGATACCTACAATGAGCAGTTCTTC
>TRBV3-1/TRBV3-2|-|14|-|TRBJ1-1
CASSPDSLNTEAFF
TGTGCCAGCAGCCCTGACAGTTTGAACACTGAAGCTTTCTTT
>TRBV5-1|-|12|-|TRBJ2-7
CASRAPSDEQYF
TGCGCCAGCAGGGCTCCCAGCGACGAGCAGTACTTC
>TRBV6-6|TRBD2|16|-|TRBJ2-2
CASSQAGGQGIGELFF
TGTGCCAGCAGCCAAGCGGGGGGGCAAGGGATCGGGGAGCTGTTTTTT